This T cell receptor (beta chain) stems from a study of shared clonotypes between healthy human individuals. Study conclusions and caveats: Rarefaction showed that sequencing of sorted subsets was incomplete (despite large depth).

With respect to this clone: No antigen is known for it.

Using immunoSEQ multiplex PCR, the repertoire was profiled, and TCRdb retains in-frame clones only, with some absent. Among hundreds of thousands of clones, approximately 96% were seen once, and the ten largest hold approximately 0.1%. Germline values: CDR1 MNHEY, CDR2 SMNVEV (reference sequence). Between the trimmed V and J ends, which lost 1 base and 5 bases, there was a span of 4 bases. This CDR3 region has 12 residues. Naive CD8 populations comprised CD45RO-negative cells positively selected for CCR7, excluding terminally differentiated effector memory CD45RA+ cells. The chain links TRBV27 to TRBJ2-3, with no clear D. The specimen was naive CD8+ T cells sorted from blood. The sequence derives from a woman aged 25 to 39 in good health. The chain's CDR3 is CASSLYGDTQYF. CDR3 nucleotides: TGTGCCAGCAGTTTATACGGAGATACGCAGTATTTT.